Included here is one T cell receptor (beta chain) sequence, with context. This specimen comes from a study of blood T cell repertoires in COVID-19. Study in general: Acute and convalescent COVID-19 specimens originated in the United States, Italy and Spain. PBMCs, B-cell-depleted T cells, or T cells were the source of the cDNA or gDNA that made up the material.

V dropped 6 bases and J dropped 4; count of bases not matched to a gene: 6. CDR3 size: 14 residues. Germline V lookup: CDR1 MNHEY, CDR2 SVGEGT. Recovered status in Cohort 3 required two negative PCRs, clearance, or symptom resolution. Assay: immunoSEQ multiplex PCR; the TCRdb copy retains only in-frame clones and omits some. The data contain a few hundred thousand clones, under 95% of them singletons. The chain combines TRBV6-2 or TRBV6-3 with TRBJ1-5; TRBD1 aligns across 7 bases. This sequence was found in a young woman who had recovered from COVID-19. Input material: PBMCs or T cells enriched from blood (not recorded which). The CDR3 protein is CASSQGGRNQPQHF. The CDR3 DNA is TGTGCCAGCAGCCAGGGGGGGAGAAATCAGCCCCAGCATTTT.